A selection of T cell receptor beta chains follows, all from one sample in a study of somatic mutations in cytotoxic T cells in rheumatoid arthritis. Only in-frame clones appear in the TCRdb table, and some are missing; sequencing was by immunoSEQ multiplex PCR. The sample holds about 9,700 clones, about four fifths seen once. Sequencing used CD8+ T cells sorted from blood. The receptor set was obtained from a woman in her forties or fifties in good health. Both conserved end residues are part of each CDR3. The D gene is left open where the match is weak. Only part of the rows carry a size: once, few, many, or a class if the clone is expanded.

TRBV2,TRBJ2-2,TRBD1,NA,TGTGCCAGTCGGGACAGGGGAGGAACCGGGGAGCTGTTTTTT,CASRDRGGTGELFF
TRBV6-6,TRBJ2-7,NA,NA,TGTGCCAGCAGTTACTTCACAGAGGGGGTCGACTACGAGCAGTACTTC,CASSYFTEGVDYEQYF
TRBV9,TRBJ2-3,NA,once,TGTGTCAGCAGCGTAGAGGCGGGGTGGTTCACAGATACGCAGTATTTT,CVSSVEAGWFTDTQYF
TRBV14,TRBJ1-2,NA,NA,TGTGCCAGCAGCCAAGGTGGACTCTATGGCTACACCTTC,CASSQGGLYGYTF
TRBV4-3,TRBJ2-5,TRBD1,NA,TGCGCCAGCAGCCAGGACAGGGGCGAGACCCAGTACTTC,CASSQDRGETQYF
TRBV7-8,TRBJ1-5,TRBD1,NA,TGTGCCAGCAGCATACGACAGGGGGTCAATCAGCCCCAGCATTTT,CASSIRQGVNQPQHF
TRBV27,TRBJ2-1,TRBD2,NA,TGTGCCAGCAGTATAGCGGGAGGGCCGGGGAATGAGCAGTTCTTC,CASSIAGGPGNEQFF
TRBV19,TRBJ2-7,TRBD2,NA,TGTGCCAGTGGAGGGGCTAGCGGTCCCAACGAGCAGTACTTC,CASGGASGPNEQYF
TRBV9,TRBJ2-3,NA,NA,TGTGCCAGCGCTCAAGGGGCAGATACGCAGTATTTT,CASAQGADTQYF
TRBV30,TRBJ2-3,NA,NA,TGTGCCTGGAGTTGGGGGCAGGGAACAGATACGCAGTATTTT,CAWSWGQGTDTQYF
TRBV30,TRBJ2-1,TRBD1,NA,TGTGCCTCCTCAGGGGGCGGCTCCTACAATGAGCAGTTCTTC,CASSGGGSYNEQFF
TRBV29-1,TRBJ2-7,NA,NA,TGCAGCGTTGAACTGGGGGCTCGGGAGCAGTACTTC,CSVELGAREQYF
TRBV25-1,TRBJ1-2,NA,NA,TGTGCCAGCAGTGAATTACGGGTGGACAGAAAAGATGGCTACACCTTC,CASSELRVDRKDGYTF
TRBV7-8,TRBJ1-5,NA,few,TGTGCCAGCAGCTTAAGGGGGAATGGTGTGGAGCCCCAGCATTTT,CASSLRGNGVEPQHF
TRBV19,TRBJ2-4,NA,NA,TGTGCCAGTAGTATAGTTCGGGACTTTGTCAAAAACATTCAGTACTTC,CASSIVRDFVKNIQYF
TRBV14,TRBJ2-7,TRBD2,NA,TGTGCCAGCAGCCAGGTAGCGGGAGCCTACGAGCAGTACTTC,CASSQVAGAYEQYF
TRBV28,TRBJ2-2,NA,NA,TGTGCCAGCAGTTTACTCGGGGGTCGAGAAGGAATGAACACCGGGGAGCTGTTTTTT,CASSLLGGREGMNTGELFF
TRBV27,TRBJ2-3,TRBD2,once,TGTGCCAGCAGTTTGGCTAGCGGGCTCACAGATACGCAGTATTTT,CASSLASGLTDTQYF
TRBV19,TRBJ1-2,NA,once,TGTGCCAGTAGTATTCCAGGTTACAACTATGGCTACACCTTC,CASSIPGYNYGYTF
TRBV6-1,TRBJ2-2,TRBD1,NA,TGTGCCAGCAGTGAAGCTCCGGAATCGACAGGGGAAACCGGGGAGCTGTTTTTT,CASSEAPESTGETGELFF
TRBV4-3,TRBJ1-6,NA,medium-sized,TGCGCCAGCAGCCAAGATTCAGGGATCGGTTCACCCCTCCACTTT,CASSQDSGIGSPLHF
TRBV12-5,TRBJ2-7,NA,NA,TGTGCTAGTGGTTTGGCATCAGGGTACGAGCAGTACTTC,CASGLASGYEQYF
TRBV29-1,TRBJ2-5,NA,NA,TGCAGCGTTGAAGATGGCCTGGGACTGGGAGCGGAGACCCAGTACTTC,CSVEDGLGLGAETQYF
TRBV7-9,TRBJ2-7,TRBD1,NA,TGTGCCAGCAGCCAGGGGGATAGGGGGAACGAGCAGTACTTC,CASSQGDRGNEQYF
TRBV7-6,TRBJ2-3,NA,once,TGTGCCAGCAGCCACGGGATACTCACAGATACGCAGTATTTT,CASSHGILTDTQYF
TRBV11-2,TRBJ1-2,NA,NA,TGTGCCAGCAGCTTAGAACAGGGAAACTATGGCTACACCTTC,CASSLEQGNYGYTF
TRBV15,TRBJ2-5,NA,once,TGTGCCACCAGCAGAGAACAGGGATGGGAGACCCAGTACTTC,CATSREQGWETQYF
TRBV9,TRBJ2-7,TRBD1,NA,TGTGCCAGCAGCACCCCCCGGACAGGCACCAACCCCTACGAGCAGTACTTC,CASSTPRTGTNPYEQYF
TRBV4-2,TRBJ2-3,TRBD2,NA,TGTGCCAGCAGCACCACCCTAGCGGGGGAGGGAGATACGCAGTATTTT,CASSTTLAGEGDTQYF
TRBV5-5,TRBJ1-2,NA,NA,TGTGCCAGCACTCGGGAGGAGGCCCTTTTAGTCTATGGCTACACCTTC,CASTREEALLVYGYTF
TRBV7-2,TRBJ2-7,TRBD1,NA,TGTGCCAGCAGCTTACCAACGGACAGGGAGGAATACGAGCAGTACTTC,CASSLPTDREEYEQYF
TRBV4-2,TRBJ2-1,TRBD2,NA,TGTGCCAGCAGCCAAGATGGGTCTAGCGGATCTTACTACAATGAGCAGTTCTTC,CASSQDGSSGSYYNEQFF
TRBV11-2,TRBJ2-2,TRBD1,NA,TGTGCCAGCAGTTTTAGCAGGGGGCCCATCACCGGGGAGCTGTTTTTT,CASSFSRGPITGELFF
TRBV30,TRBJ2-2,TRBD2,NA,TGTGCCTGGACTAAGCTAGCGGGTACCGGGGAGCTGTTTTTT,CAWTKLAGTGELFF
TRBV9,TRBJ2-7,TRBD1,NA,TGTGCCAGCAGCCCACCTCCGTCGGGACAGGGCCGCGAGCAGTACTTC,CASSPPPSGQGREQYF
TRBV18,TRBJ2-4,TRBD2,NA,TGTGCCAGCTCACCAAATCCGGGACTAGCGGGAGATTCGGACATTCAGTACTTC,CASSPNPGLAGDSDIQYF
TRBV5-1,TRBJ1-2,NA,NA,TGCGCCAGCAGCTTAGACGGAGTCTATGGCTACACCTTC,CASSLDGVYGYTF
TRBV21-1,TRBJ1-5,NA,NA,TGTGCCAGCAAGATGCTGCTAGGCAATCAGCCCCAGCATTTT,CASKMLLGNQPQHF
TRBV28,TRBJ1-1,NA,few,TGTGCCAGCAGTTTCCGGGGAATAACTGAAGCTTTCTTT,CASSFRGITEAFF
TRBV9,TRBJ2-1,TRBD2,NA,TGTGCCAGCAGCGTAGACCCTAGCGGACGCTCCTACAATGAGCAGTTCTTC,CASSVDPSGRSYNEQFF
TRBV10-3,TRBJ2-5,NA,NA,TGTGCCATCAGTGAGTCTTTTGGGATAGCGGCAGACACAACCCCGACCCAGTACTTC,CAISESFGIAADTTPTQYF
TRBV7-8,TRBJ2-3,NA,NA,TGTGCCAGCAGCTCCCTAACAGGGCTGGGCACAGATACGCAGTATTTT,CASSSLTGLGTDTQYF
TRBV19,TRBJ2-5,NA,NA,TGTGCCAGTAGCTTCCAAGAGACCCAGTACTTC,CASSFQETQYF
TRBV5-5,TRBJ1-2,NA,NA,TGTGCCAGCAGCTTGGAAGTGGGAGGTGGCTACACCTTC,CASSLEVGGGYTF
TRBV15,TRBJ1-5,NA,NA,TGTGCCACCAGCCGGTCACAGGGCGGCAATCAGCCCCAGCATTTT,CATSRSQGGNQPQHF
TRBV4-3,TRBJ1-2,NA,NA,TGCGCCAGCAGCCCCACCAGGGCCGCAGTTCTGTATGGCTACACCTTC,CASSPTRAAVLYGYTF
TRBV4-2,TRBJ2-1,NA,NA,TGTGCCAGCAGCCAAGTTCGGGGTGGAAGCTCCTACAATGAGCAGTTCTTC,CASSQVRGGSSYNEQFF
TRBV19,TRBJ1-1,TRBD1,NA,TGTGCCAGTAGTCCAGACAGGGGCATGAACACTGAAGCTTTCTTT,CASSPDRGMNTEAFF
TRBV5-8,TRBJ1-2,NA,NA,TGTGCCAGCAGCTTGGGACAGACAAGCTATGGCTACACCTTC,CASSLGQTSYGYTF
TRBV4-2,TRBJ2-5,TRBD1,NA,TGTGCCAGCAGCCAAGACCCGACAGGGGGAGGGGAGACCCAGTACTTC,CASSQDPTGGGETQYF
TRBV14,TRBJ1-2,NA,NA,TGTGCCAGCACCCCGGACAGAGGGTACACCTTC,CASTPDRGYTF
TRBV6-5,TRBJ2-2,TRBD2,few,TGTGCCAGCAGTAGACTAGCGGAGAACACCGGGGAGCTGTTTTTT,CASSRLAENTGELFF
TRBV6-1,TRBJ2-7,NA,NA,TGTGCCAGCAGTCGAGGGTTGGAGCAGTACTTC,CASSRGLEQYF
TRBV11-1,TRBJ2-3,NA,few,TGTGCCAGCAGCTTGGGCGGGGTAAGCACAGATACGCAGTATTTT,CASSLGGVSTDTQYF
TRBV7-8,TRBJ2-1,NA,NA,TGTGCCAGCAGCTTAGAACAGGTCGGCAATGAGCAGTTCTTC,CASSLEQVGNEQFF